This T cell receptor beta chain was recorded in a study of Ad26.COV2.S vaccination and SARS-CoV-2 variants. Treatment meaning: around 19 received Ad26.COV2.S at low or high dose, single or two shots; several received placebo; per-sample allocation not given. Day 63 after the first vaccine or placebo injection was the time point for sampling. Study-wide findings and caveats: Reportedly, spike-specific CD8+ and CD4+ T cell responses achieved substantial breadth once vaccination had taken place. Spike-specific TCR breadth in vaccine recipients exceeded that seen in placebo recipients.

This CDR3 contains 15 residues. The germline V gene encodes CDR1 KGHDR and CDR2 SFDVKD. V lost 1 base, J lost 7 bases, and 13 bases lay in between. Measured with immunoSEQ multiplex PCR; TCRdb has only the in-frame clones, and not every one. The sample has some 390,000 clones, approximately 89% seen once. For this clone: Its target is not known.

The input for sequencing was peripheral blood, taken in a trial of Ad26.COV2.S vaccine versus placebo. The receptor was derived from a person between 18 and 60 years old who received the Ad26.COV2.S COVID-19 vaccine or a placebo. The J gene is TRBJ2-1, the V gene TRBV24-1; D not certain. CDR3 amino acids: CATSDFGHGENEQFF. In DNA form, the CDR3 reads TGTGCCACCAGTGATTTCGGTCATGGAGAAAATGAGCAGTTCTTC.